This passage covers 21 T cell receptor beta chains from one sample sequenced in a study of T cells in Graves' hyperthyroidism and ophthalmopathy. Authors of the study amplified TCR beta CDR3 regions from RNA transcripts. The HTBI primer set served for first-round RT-PCR of the TCR CDR3. TCRdb re-derived calls from the multiplex PCR reads in MiXCR, one entry per CDR3 protein. The sample has some 350,000 distinct CDR3 sequences, approximately 19% seen once. Sequencing used blood. Receptor source: a woman between 18 and 30 years old with Graves' hyperthyroidism.

This clonotype was counted at least ten times. The chain couples TRBV18 to TRBJ1-1; TRBD1 matches 9 bases. The CDR3 extends over 14 amino acids. Germline-derived CDR1 and CDR2 are KGHSH and LQKENI. V shed 5 bases and J 7 bases; nucleotides not matched to a gene: 8. The CDR3 loop reads CASSSRDRVSEAFF. CDR3 sequence (DNA): TGTGCCAGCTCAAGCCGGGACAGGGTTAGTGAAGCTTTCTTT. Supplemented by reference TRBV18 and TRBJ1-1, the full variable domain reads NAGVMQNPRHLVRRRGQEARLRCSPMKGHSHVYWYRQLPEEGLKFMVYLQKENIIDESGMPKERFSAEFPKEGPSILRIQQVVRGDSAAYFCASSSRDRVSEAFFGQGTRLTVV.

This chain uses TRBV12-5 with TRBJ2-2; D uncertain. The V end was cut by 7 bases, the J end by 6 bases, with 9 bases between. The germline V gene has CDR1 LGHNT and CDR2 FRNRAP. The CDR3 length is 12 residues. The CDR3 DNA is TGTGCTAGTGCCCCTGAAGCCGGGGAGCTGTTTTTT. Translation gives CASAPEAGELFF.

This clonotype was seen repeatedly, ten times or more. It may be a read error: a sequence one base away is much more abundant. As DNA, the CDR3 is TGTGCCACCAGTGACCTCAGACAGGACCACCTCTTGGGAAATGAAGCTTTCTTT. Its protein is CATSDLRQDHLLGNEAFF. The rearrangement links TRBV24-1 to TRBJ1-1, with D possibly being TRBD1 (6 bases). There are 18 residues in the CDR3. Germline V lookup: CDR1 KGHDR, CDR2 SFDVKD. With 4 bases removed from V and 7 bases from J, the gap between germline ends came to 27 bases.

This clonotype was seen ten or more times. The gene calls are TRBV12-3 or TRBV12-4 and TRBJ2-5; no clear D gene. V was cut by 6 bases and J by 4 bases, with 21 bases left in between. The CDR3 totals 16 residues. The CDR3, as DNA: TGTGCCAGCAGCCCCCGGCCTTACTCGAGACGAGAGACCCAGTACTTC. Amino acid sequence: CASSPRPYSRRETQYF.

The table lists this clonotype with many counts. The chain carries TRBV6-5 and TRBJ2-5; D is ambiguous. CDR1 MNHEY and CDR2 SVGAGI come from the germline V gene. Trimming removed 2 bases at V and 5 bases at J, with 9 bases between. The CDR3 runs 13 residues. The CDR3 region has the DNA TGTGCCAGCAGTTACCAGGTTTCCGAGACCCAGTACTTC. It specifies CASSYQVSETQYF.

This clonotype was observed many times. The V call is TRBV29-1, the J call TRBJ1-2; tentatively, D is TRBD1 (6 bases). The CDR3 consists of 13 residues. Trimming removed 3 bases from V and 1 base from J, with 9 bases in between. Looked up from germline, CDR1 is SQVTM and CDR2 is ANQGSEA. The CDR3, as DNA: TGCAGCGTTGAGGACAGAATTAACTATGGCTACACCTTC. Residues: CSVEDRINYGYTF.

The chain recombines TRBV4-2 with TRBJ2-7, with D perhaps TRBD2 (5 bases). V lost 0 bases and J lost 0, with 9 bases in between. CDR3 length: 15 residues. Germline V CDR1 and CDR2: LGHNA, YNFKEQ. The CDR3 protein is CASSQDSSPSYEQYF. The CDR3, as DNA: TGTGCCAGCAGCCAAGATTCTAGCCCCTCCTACGAGCAGTACTTC.

This clonotype was observed a few times. The chain joins TRBV13 to TRBJ1-2, with TRBD1 as a possible D gene (6 bases). This CDR3 is 15 amino acids long. V was shortened by 5 bases and J by 4 bases, with 17 bases between the two germline ends. Looked up from germline, CDR1 is PRHDT and CDR2 is FYEKMQ (reference sequence). CDR3 DNA sequence: TGTGCCAGCAGCCGCTTTGGGGGGCCAAGCTATGGCTACACCTTC. Protein: CASSRFGGPSYGYTF. Complete variable domain (other parts from reference TRBV13 and TRBJ1-2): AAGVIQSPRHLIKEKRETATLKCYPIPRHDTVYWYQQGPGQDPQFLISFYEKMQSDKGSIPDRFSAQQFSDYHSELNMSSLELGDSALYFCASSRFGGPSYGYTFGSGTRLTVV.

The CDR3 reads CASTEADRLYEQYF. The CDR3 coding sequence is TGTGCCAGCACCGAGGCCGACAGGCTCTACGAGCAGTACTTC. The gene calls are TRBV27 and TRBJ2-7; a possible D gene is TRBD1 (6 bases). Germline V gene sequence: CDR1 MNHEY, CDR2 SMNVEV (reference sequence). The CDR3 covers 14 residues. V was trimmed by 7 bases and J by 3 bases, leaving 16 bases between them.

The chain is built from TRBV28 and TRBJ1-2; possible D gene TRBD1, 5 bases. V lost 8 bases to trimming and J lost 8 bases, with 18 bases between them. Germline V gene lookup returns CDR1 MDHEN and CDR2 SYDVKM. This CDR3 has 13 amino acids. CDR3 DNA: TGTGCCAGCGCGACTTCCGGGACGGCGGGCTACACCTTC. Its translation is CASATSGTAGYTF.

At least ten counts were recorded for this clonotype. J is TRBJ1-1 and V is TRBV6-1, with D tentatively TRBD1 (5 bases). The CDR3 totals 14 residues. Trimming removed 3 bases from V and 0 bases from J, with 8 bases in between. CDR1 and CDR2 (germline): MNHNS, SASEGT. The CDR3 DNA reads as TGTGCCAGCAGTGAGACCAGGGTGAACACTGAAGCTTTCTTT. Encoded protein: CASSETRVNTEAFF.

In its sample, this clonotype was seen many times. V gene TRBV13 combines with J gene TRBJ2-4; D unclear. The CDR3 sequence is 13 residues long. Germline V gene sequence: CDR1 PRHDT, CDR2 FYEKMQ (reference sequence). Trimming removed 5 bases from V and 8 bases from J, with 13 bases in between. This chain's CDR3 is CASSPLSIDIQYF. CDR3 in DNA: TGTGCCAGCAGCCCCTTATCGATCGACATTCAGTACTTC.

V is TRBV18 and J is TRBJ2-7; 9 positions agree with TRBD2. CDR1 and CDR2 from the germline V gene are KGHSH and LQKENI. The length of the CDR3 is 13 residues. Losses at the gene ends were 3 bases for V and 7 bases for J; bases not matched to a gene: 4. As DNA, the CDR3 is TGTGCCAGCTCACCGGGAGCGGGGGGTGAGCAGTACTTC. Translating it yields CASSPGAGGEQYF.

Many counts were recorded for this clonotype. The genes are TRBV6-1 and TRBJ2-7; 7 bases fit TRBD2. Germline loops: CDR1 MNHNS, CDR2 SASEGT. This CDR3 comprises 14 residues. The junction had 7 bases not matched to a gene; V was cut back by 8 bases and J by 0 bases. The CDR3 region is CASGGDYYSYEQYF. The CDR3 DNA reads TGTGCCAGCGGCGGGGACTACTACTCCTACGAGCAGTACTTC.

The V and J genes are TRBV28 and TRBJ2-7; 7 nucleotides align to TRBD1. The CDR3 runs 14 residues. J gave up 8 bases and V 6 bases, and 13 bases lay outside the gene matches. Germline CDR1 MDHEN, CDR2 SYDVKM. The CDR3 loop reads CASRGGQLPTKQYF. The CDR3 nucleotides read TGTGCCAGCAGAGGGGGACAGCTCCCTACGAAGCAGTACTTC.

The table lists this clonotype with many counts. The chain joins TRBV6-2 or TRBV6-3 to TRBJ1-1; tentative D call: TRBD1 (5 bases). The germline V gene encodes CDR1 MNHEY and CDR2 SVGEGT. The ends were cut back, 6 bases at V and 6 bases at J, with 20 bases in the middle. The CDR3 spans 15 residues. The CDR3 nucleotides are TGTGCCAGCAGACAAGGGACTCGCAAAGGCCCTGAAGCTTTCTTT. Translated: CASRQGTRKGPEAFF.

The J gene is TRBJ1-1, the V gene TRBV6-1; D remains unclear. Trimming cost V 8 bases and J 4 bases, with 11 bases left between them. From germline, CDR1 is MNHNS and CDR2 SASEGT. This CDR3 is 12 amino acids long. The CDR3 region is CASWTRSTEAFF. The CDR3 DNA reads TGTGCCAGCTGGACGAGAAGCACTGAAGCTTTCTTT.

Notes on this clonotype: The CDR3 ends on some other residue instead of the conserved phenylalanine or tryptophan, so this is likely a read error. The rearrangement links TRBV29-1 to TRBJ2-5; no clear D. Germline V gene sequence: CDR1 SQVTM, CDR2 ANQGSEA. The CDR3 is made up of 12 amino acids. Between the trimmed V and J ends, which lost 1 base and 1 base, there was a span of 4 bases. CDR3 region: CSVEGIQETQYL. For the CDR3, the DNA is TGCAGCGTTGAAGGGATCCAAGAGACCCAGTACCTC.

This clonotype was detected ten times or more. This chain links TRBV7-3 with TRBJ1-2, with 8 bases matching TRBD1. Germline V gene data show CDR1 as SGHTA and CDR2 as FQGTGA. The V and J ends lost 2 bases and 6 bases, in that order; junction bases with no gene match: 8. The CDR3 loop spans 15 amino acids. The CDR3: CASSLWDRPSNGYTF. The DNA of the CDR3 is TGTGCCAGCAGCTTATGGGACAGGCCAAGTAATGGCTACACCTTC.

In this sample, this clonotype turned up many times. The rearrangement uses TRBV5-7 and TRBJ1-1; 7 nucleotides match TRBD1. TRBV5-7 is an open reading frame, and its role is uncertain. The V gene end was trimmed by 3 bases and the J gene end by 1 base; junction bases not matched to a gene: 9. The CDR3 length is 16 residues. CDR3 in DNA: TGTGCCAGCAGCTACCTTGAAGGGGGCCAGAACACTGAAGCTTTCTTT. This sequence encodes CASSYLEGGQNTEAFF.

V gene TRBV19 combines with J gene TRBJ1-5; D ambiguous. The V gene lost 1 base and the J gene lost 6 bases, with 13 bases spanning the gap. The length of the CDR3 is 15 residues. Germline V gene lookup returns CDR1 LNHDA and CDR2 SQIVND (reference sequence). The CDR3 bases are TGTGCCAGTAGTATAGCAGTAGGGAGCGGTCAGCCCCAGCATTTT. Protein sequence: CASSIAVGSGQPQHF.